This T cell receptor (beta chain) stems from a study of T cell clones after liver transplantation. Study summary: Until 12-24 months post-transplant, subjects got standard immunosuppression and no induction. Study-level findings and limits: Compared with third party-reactive sequences, donor-reactive ones declined more, independent of withdrawal success.

Measured with immunoSEQ multiplex PCR; TCRdb has only the in-frame clones, and not every one. The sample holds 20,000 to 25,000 clones; 78% are singletons and the top ten take about 32%. A note on this clone: Antigen unknown.

CD3+CD4+ and CD3+CD8+ cells were FACS-sorted from thawed unstimulated PBMCs. V was cut by 3 bases and J by 0 bases, with 15 bases left in between. Germline CDR1 and CDR2: SNHLY and FYNNEI. There are 18 residues in the CDR3. The origin of this receptor is a human patient who received a liver transplant. Part of the T cells may come from the graft donor. The sample was CD8+ T cells from blood, taken 52 to 60 months after liver transplant. The chain has TRBV2 and TRBJ1-6, with TRBD1 as a possible D gene (5 bases). In nucleotides, the CDR3 is TGTGCCAGCAGTGACCAAAGGGGACCGAGCTCCTATAATTCACCCCTCCACTTT. It translates to CASSDQRGPSSYNSPLHF.